A single sample gave rise to the 5 T cell receptor beta chains below, sequenced in a study of blood T cell repertoires in COVID-19 (dated by TCRdb to the early 2020s). Library generation was performed with the immunoSEQ multiplex PCR assay. The table was pulled from immuneACCESS by TCRdb, which kept in-frame rearrangements only. Such tables lose some clones; where checked, under half of the loss comes from unresolved V genes, and the rest has no known cause. The sample table records approximately 200,000 clones; 85% of these occur just once. Approximately 19% of the sample lies in the top ten. Sequencing was done on a sample of PBMCs or T cells enriched from blood (not recorded which). These receptors all come from a middle-aged man who had recovered from COVID-19.

The rearrangement uses TRBV10-3 and TRBJ2-3, with TRBD2 matching 14 bases. CDR1 is ENHRY, CDR2 SYGVKD, per germline. Trimming removed 9 bases from V and 6 bases from J; junction bases left unmatched: 17. There are 18 residues in the CDR3. This CDR3 is CAISDRRGLAGVWDTQYF. As DNA, the CDR3 is TGTGCCATTTCGGACAGGCGGGGACTAGCGGGAGTCTGGGATACGCAGTATTTT.

This chain connects TRBV28 to TRBJ1-4; a possible D gene is TRBD1 (5 bases). The V end was cut by 11 bases, the J end by 7 bases, with 14 bases between. The CDR3 loop spans 12 amino acids. CDR1 is MDHEN and CDR2 is SYDVKM in the germline V gene. CDR3 coding DNA: TGTGCCTCCGGGCGGGGCAGTGAAAAACTGTTTTTT. It is translated as CASGRGSEKLFF.

The chain is built from TRBV24-1 and TRBJ2-3, with D possibly being TRBD2 (7 bases). V gave up 9 bases and J gave up 3 bases, with 18 bases separating them. Looked up from germline, CDR1 is KGHDR and CDR2 is SFDVKD. The CDR3 is 15 residues long. CDR3 protein: CATRAGGRGTDTQYF. CDR3 DNA sequence: TGTGCCACCCGGGCCGGGGGGAGGGGGACAGATACGCAGTATTTT.

J is TRBJ2-7 and V is TRBV27; TRBD1 is a possible D gene (6 bases). Trimming shortened V by 5 bases and J by 3 bases, and 14 bases separated the two germline ends. CDR1 is MNHEY, CDR2 SMNVEV, per germline (reference sequence). The CDR3 has 14 amino acids. For the CDR3, the DNA is TGTGCCAGCAGTCCCCAGGGGCGGAGCTACGAGCAGTACTTC. Translation gives CASSPQGRSYEQYF.

This clone was recorded only once. The rearrangement joins TRBV5-1 to TRBJ2-3, with 12 bases fitting TRBD2. V lost 7 bases and J lost 4; bases outside the gene matches: 7. There are 15 residues in the CDR3. Germline CDR1 reads SGHRS; CDR2 reads YFSETQ. The CDR3 sequence: CASRRTSGTADTQYF. The DNA for the CDR3 is TGCGCCAGCCGACGGACTAGCGGGACGGCAGATACGCAGTATTTT.